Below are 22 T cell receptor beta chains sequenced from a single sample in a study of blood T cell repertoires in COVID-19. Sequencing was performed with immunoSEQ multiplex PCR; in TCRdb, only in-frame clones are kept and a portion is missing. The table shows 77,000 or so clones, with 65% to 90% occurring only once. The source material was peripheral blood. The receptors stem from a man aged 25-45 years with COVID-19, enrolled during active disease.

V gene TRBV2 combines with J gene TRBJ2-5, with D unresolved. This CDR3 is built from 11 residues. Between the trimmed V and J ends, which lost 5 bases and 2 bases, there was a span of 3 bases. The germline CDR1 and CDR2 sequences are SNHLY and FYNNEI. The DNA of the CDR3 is TGTGCCAGCAGTTTACAAGAGACCCAGTACTTC. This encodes CASSLQETQYF.

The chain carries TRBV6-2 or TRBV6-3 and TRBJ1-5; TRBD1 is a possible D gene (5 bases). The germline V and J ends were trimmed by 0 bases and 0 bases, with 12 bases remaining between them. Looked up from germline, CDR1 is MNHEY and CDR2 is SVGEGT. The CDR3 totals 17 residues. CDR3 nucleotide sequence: TGTGCCAGCAGTTACTCTGGCGGGGGAAATAGCAATCAGCCCCAGCATTTT. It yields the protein CASSYSGGGNSNQPQHF.

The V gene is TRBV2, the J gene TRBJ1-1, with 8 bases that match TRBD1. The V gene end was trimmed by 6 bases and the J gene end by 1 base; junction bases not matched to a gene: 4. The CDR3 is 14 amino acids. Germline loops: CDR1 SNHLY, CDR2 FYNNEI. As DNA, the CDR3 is TGTGCCAGCAGCGCAGGGGGCGCGAACACTGAAGCTTTCTTT. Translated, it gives CASSAGGANTEAFF.

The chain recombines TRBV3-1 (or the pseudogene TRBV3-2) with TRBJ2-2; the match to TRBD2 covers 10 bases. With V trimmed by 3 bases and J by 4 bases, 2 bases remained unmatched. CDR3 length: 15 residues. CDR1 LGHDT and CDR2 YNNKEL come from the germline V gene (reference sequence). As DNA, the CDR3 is TGTGCCAGCAGCCAGAGCGGGAGGGGCACCGGGGAGCTGTTTTTT. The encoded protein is CASSQSGRGTGELFF.

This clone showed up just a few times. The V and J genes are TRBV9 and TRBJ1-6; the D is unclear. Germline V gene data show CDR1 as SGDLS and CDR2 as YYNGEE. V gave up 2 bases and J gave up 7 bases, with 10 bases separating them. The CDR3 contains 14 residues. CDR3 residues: CASSVGSGNSPLHF. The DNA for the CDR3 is TGTGCCAGCAGCGTTGGGTCGGGGAATTCACCCCTCCACTTT.

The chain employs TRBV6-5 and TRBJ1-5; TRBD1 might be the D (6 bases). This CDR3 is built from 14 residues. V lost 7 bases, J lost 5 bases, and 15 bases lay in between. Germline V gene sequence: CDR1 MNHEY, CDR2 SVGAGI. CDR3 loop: CASTPTGNDQPQHF. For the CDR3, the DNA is TGTGCCAGCACCCCCACAGGGAACGATCAGCCCCAGCATTTT.

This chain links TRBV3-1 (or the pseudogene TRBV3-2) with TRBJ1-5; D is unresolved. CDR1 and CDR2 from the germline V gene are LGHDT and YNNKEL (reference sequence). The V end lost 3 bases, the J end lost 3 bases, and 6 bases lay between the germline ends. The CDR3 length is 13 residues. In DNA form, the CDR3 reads TGTGCCAGCAGCCACGGGTACAATCAGCCCCAGCATTTT. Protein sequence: CASSHGYNQPQHF.

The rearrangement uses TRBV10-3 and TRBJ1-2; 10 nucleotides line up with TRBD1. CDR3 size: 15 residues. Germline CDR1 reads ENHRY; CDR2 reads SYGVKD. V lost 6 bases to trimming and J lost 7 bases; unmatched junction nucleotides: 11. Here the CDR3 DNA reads TGTGCCATCAGAAACCGGGACAGGGGCAATTCTGGCTACACCTTC. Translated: CAIRNRDRGNSGYTF.

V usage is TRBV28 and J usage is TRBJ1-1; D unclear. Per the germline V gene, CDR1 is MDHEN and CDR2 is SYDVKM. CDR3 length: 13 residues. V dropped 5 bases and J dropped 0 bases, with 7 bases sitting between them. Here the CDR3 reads CASSPSLNTEAFF. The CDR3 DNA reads TGTGCCAGCAGTCCCTCCTTGAACACTGAAGCTTTCTTT.

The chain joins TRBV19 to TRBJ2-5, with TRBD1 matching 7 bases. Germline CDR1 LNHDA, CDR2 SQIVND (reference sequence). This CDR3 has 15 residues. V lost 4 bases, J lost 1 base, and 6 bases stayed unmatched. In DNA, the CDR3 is TGTGCCAGTAGTACCTGGACAGGCATCCAAGAGACCCAGTACTTC. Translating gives CASSTWTGIQETQYF.

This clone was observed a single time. CDR3 protein: CASSQDRRGPRQFF. The DNA of the CDR3 is TGCGCCAGCAGCCAAGATCGGCGGGGACCTCGGCAGTTCTTC. The J gene is TRBJ2-1, the V gene TRBV4-1, with a tentative D call TRBD2 (6 bases). Per germline, CDR1 MGHRA and CDR2 YSYEKL. V shed 0 bases and J shed 12 bases, with 15 bases lying between them. This CDR3 contains 14 residues.

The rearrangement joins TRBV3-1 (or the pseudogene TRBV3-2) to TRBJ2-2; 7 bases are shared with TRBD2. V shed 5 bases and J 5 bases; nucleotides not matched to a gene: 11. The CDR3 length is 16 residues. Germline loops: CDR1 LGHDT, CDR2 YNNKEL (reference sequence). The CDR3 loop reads CASSWIAGVGTGELFF. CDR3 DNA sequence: TGTGCCAGCAGCTGGATCGCGGGGGTGGGTACCGGGGAGCTGTTTTTT.

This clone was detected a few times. CDR3 protein: CASSEEGAGALNEQFF. Here the CDR3 DNA reads TGTGCCAGCAGTGAAGAGGGAGCGGGAGCACTCAATGAGCAGTTCTTC. The V and J genes are TRBV6-1 and TRBJ2-1; TRBD2 matches at 8 bases. V lost 1 base, J lost 6 bases, and 8 bases stayed unmatched. Looked up from germline, CDR1 is MNHNS and CDR2 is SASEGT. This CDR3 has 16 residues.

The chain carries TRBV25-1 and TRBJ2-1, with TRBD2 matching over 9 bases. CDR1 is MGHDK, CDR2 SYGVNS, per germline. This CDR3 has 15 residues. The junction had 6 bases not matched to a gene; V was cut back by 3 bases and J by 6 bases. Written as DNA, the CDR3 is TGTGCCAGCAGTGACGCGGGAGGGCTCTTCAATGAGCAGTTCTTC. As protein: CASSDAGGLFNEQFF.

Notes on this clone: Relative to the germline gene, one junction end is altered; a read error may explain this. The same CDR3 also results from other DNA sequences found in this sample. DNA for the CDR3: TGTGCCAGCGGGGGACAGACTAATTCACCCCTCCATTTT. Translating gives CASGGQTNSPLHF. V gene TRBV6-5 combines with J gene TRBJ1-6; 7 positions match TRBD1. CDR1 and CDR2 from the germline V gene are MNHEY and SVGAGI. The CDR3 length is 13 residues.

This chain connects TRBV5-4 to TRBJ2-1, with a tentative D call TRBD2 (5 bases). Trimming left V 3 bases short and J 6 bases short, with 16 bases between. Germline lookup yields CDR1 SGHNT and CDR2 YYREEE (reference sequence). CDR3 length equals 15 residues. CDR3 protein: CASSSPAGVSNEQFF. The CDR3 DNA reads TGTGCCAGCAGCTCTCCGGCGGGTGTCTCCAATGAGCAGTTCTTC.

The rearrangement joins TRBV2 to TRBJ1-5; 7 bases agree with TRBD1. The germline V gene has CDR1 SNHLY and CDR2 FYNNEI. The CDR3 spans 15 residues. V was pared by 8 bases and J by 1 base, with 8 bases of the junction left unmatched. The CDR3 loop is CASGRGGSSNQPQHF. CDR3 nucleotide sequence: TGTGCCAGCGGACGAGGGGGCTCGAGCAATCAGCCCCAGCATTTT.

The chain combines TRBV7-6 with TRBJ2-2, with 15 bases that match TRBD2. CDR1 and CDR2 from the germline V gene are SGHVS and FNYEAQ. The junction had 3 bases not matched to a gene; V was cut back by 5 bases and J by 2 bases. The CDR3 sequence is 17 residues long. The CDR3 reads CASSRTSGRVNTGELFF. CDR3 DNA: TGTGCCAGCAGCCGGACTAGCGGGAGGGTAAACACCGGGGAGCTGTTTTTT.

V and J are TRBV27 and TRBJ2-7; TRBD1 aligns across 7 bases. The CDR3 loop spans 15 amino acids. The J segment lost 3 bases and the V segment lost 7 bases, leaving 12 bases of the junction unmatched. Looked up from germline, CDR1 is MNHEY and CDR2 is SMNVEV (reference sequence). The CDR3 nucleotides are TGTGCCAGCAATCCCGCGACCGGGACAGACTACGAGCAGTACTTC. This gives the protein CASNPATGTDYEQYF.

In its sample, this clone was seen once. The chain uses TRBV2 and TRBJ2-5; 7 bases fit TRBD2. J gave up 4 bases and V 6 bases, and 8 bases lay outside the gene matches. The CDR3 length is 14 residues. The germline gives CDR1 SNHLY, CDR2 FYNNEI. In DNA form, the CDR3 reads TGTGCCAGCAGAGACGCGGGAGACGGAGAGACCCAGTACTTC. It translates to CASRDAGDGETQYF.

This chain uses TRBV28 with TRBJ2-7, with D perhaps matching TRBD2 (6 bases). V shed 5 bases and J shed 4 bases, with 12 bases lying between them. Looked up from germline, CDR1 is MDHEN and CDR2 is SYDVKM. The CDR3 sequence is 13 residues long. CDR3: CASSGRGVYEQYF. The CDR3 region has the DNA TGTGCCAGCAGTGGGCGGGGAGTTTACGAGCAGTACTTC.

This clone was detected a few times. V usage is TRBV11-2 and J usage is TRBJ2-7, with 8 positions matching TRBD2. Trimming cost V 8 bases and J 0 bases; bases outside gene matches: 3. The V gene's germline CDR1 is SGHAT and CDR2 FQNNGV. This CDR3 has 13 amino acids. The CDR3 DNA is TGTGCCAGCGGACTAGCCTGCTCCTACGAGCAGTACTTC. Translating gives CASGLACSYEQYF.